These T cell receptor beta chains were read from a single sample in a study of control samples from healthy donors and cancer patients. Assay used: immunoSEQ multiplex PCR; TCRdb lists only in-frame clones, some missing. The sample consists of approximately 150,000 clones, 85% to 90% of them appearing once. The source material was blood. The receptors were sampled from a man younger than 35 in good health. CDR3s include the opening cysteine and the closing phenylalanine or tryptophan. The D gene is left open where the match is weak. Clone size, where shown, is once, few, many, or a class for clones that have expanded.

d_gene,j_gene,abundance,v_gene,CDR3aa,CDR3nt
-,TRBJ2-3,-,TRBV7-9,CASSPPADTQYF,TGTGCCAGCAGCCCCCCGGCAGATACGCAGTATTTT
TRBD1,TRBJ2-2,-,TRBV7-9,CASSRPGTGAGELFF,TGTGCCAGCAGCCGTCCCGGGACAGGGGCCGGGGAGCTGTTTTTT
TRBD1,TRBJ1-1,-,TRBV19,CASSIRTGTSGTEAFF,TGTGCCAGTAGTATCAGGACAGGGACCTCCGGAACTGAAGCTTTCTTT
-,TRBJ2-1,-,TRBV19,CASSVAGSSYNEQFF,TGTGCCAGTAGTGTAGCAGGGAGCTCCTACAATGAGCAGTTCTTC
-,TRBJ1-2,-,TRBV29-1,CSVEETWDSLTF,TGCAGCGTTGAAGAGACCTGGGACTCCCTCACCTTC
-,TRBJ2-3,-,TRBV7-3,CASSRLPNTDTQYF,TGTGCCAGCAGCAGACTACCCAACACAGATACGCAGTATTTT
-,TRBJ1-2,-,TRBV6-2/TRBV6-3,CASSSRQSSSYGYTF,TGTGCCAGCAGTAGTAGACAGTCTTCGTCATATGGCTACACCTTC
-,TRBJ2-7,-,TRBV28,CASSLASREQYF,TGTGCCAGCAGTTTGGCTAGTCGCGAGCAGTACTTC
-,TRBJ1-2,once,TRBV3-1/TRBV3-2,CASSLSAGRYGYTF,TGTGCCAGCAGCCTCTCGGCGGGGCGCTATGGCTACACCTTC
-,TRBJ2-5,-,TRBV7-2,CASSPRLAFLQETQYF,TGTGCCAGCAGCCCCCGTCTAGCGTTCCTTCAAGAGACCCAGTACTTC
-,TRBJ2-3,-,TRBV6-1,CASSENPFQDTQYF,TGTGCCAGCAGTGAGAACCCATTTCAAGATACGCAGTATTTT
-,TRBJ1-4,-,TRBV4-1,CASSQTVLNEKLFF,TGCGCCAGCAGCCAGACAGTACTGAATGAAAAACTGTTTTTT
-,TRBJ2-7,once,TRBV30,CAWSQGYEQYF,TGTGCCTGGAGTCAGGGCTACGAGCAGTACTTC
-,TRBJ2-3,-,TRBV5-1,CASSLNRFSTDTQYF,TGCGCCAGCAGTCTGAACAGATTTAGCACAGATACGCAGTATTTT
TRBD1,TRBJ2-3,-,TRBV15,CATSVGTGSGDTQYF,TGTGCCACCAGCGTCGGGACAGGGTCGGGGGATACGCAGTATTTT